Below, one T cell receptor beta chain is given with its context. Nothing much larger sits one base from this clone, and base qualities are not available. The time point label, read with the paper, signifies: cells obtained before transplantation from donor or recipient. In mixed lymphocyte reactions, about 200,000 CFSE-labeled pre-transplant responders were plated with about 200,000 irradiated violet-dye-labeled stimulators and cultured for 5 to 6 days. After the mixed lymphocyte reaction, proliferating CD3+CD4+CFSE-low and CD3+CD8+CFSE-low responder cells were FACS-sorted on a BD Influx sorter. From the cysteine through the phenylalanine, the CDR3 covers 13 amino acids. This entry keeps only the CDR3 DNA: 39 bases, framed from base 1. The CDR1 and CDR2 encoded by the germline V gene (reference sequence) are GTSNPN and SVGIG. V and J lose 5 bases and 3 bases, and a span of 13 bases separates them.

This specimen comes from a study of graft-versus-host responses after intestinal transplantation (dated by TCRdb to the early 2020s). In the study overall: The transplants that recipients got were multivisceral, liver-intestinal, or isolated intestinal. Every recipient was given anti-thymocyte globulin induction, then maintenance tacrolimus and steroids for around three years. Bulk TCR-beta CDR3 sequencing was used to track graft-versus-host and host-versus-graft alloreactive T cell clones in the graft, circulation and bone marrow after intestinal transplantation. Alloreactive clones were identified by sequencing pre-transplant mixed lymphocyte reaction products and comparing them with unstimulated pre-transplant donor and recipient T cells. Of the 20 to 25 intestinal transplant recipients enrolled in the cohort, one of whom was a retransplant, a few patients without pretransplant specimens were excluded. A peak of at least 4% donor T cells among recipient peripheral blood mononuclear cells was the definition used for donor T cell macrochimerism. Rather than being sequenced by the commercial service, samples from a few later patients were sequenced in-house on an Illumina MiSeq and processed with MiXCR.

Here is what the overall study found, with its caveats: Early after transplant, peak levels of circulating GvH clones were associated with declines in HvG clones. Conclusions were limited by the relatively low number and heterogeneity of intestinal transplant patients. In patients with donor T cell macrochimerism, the allografts had high GvH to HvG T cell clonal ratios. GvH clones turned up in recipient bone marrow, with some appearing earlier in ileal mucosa or blood, a pattern consistent with an intestinal mucosal origin.

Libraries were made using the immunoSEQ multiplex PCR assay. In most patients, genomic DNA was isolated using the Qiagen DNeasy Blood and Tissue Kit and sent frozen to Adaptive Biotechnologies for TCR sequencing. For most patients, genomic DNA was subjected to high-throughput TCR-beta CDR3 sequencing by Adaptive Biotechnologies. Per the original workflow: Adaptive's ImmunoSEQ software supplied the TCR sequencing data for around 17 patients, while MiXCR and VDJtools were used to process a few other patients. CD4 versus CD8 sorting errors were corrected by removing sequences found in both subsets at a frequency ratio below 5:1. CDR3 nucleotide sequences shared by donor and recipient were removed because the origin of these sequences could not be assigned. To count as alloreactive, a clone needed at least 2-fold expansion over unstimulated cells and a minimum CFSE-low frequency of 0.002% (template counts) or 0.001% (read counts). Clones were considered mappable if detected in sequenced pre-transplant spleen, lymph node, or MLR CFSE-low populations of the donor or recipient. Cumulative frequency of alloreactive clones was calculated as a percentage of all sequences weighted by copy number. TCRdb took this table from immuneACCESS and kept in-frame rearrangements with V and J called. Such tables lack part of the clones; where checked against another copy, unresolved V genes explain under half of the gap, and the rest is unexplained. From that table come the V and J calls and clone size; the DNA was used to work out D and trimming. The sample data list some 22,000 clones, and 55% to 60% of these were observed just once. 0.95% to 1.1% of the sample is in the top ten clones.

The sequenced sample was alloreactive CD4+ T cells from a mixed lymphocyte reaction culture, obtained before intestinal transplant. Per the publication, the cell subset or site label means: CFSE-low proliferating T cells sorted from roughly 6-day pre-transplant mixed lymphocyte reaction (GvH or HvG direction). This receptor was identified in a human patient who received an intestinal transplant. Recombination connected TRBV30 to TRBJ1-1, and TRBD1 may be the D gene, going by 5 matching bases. The nucleotide sequence is TGTGCCTGGTCCGACAGAACTTACACTGAAGCTTTCTTT. Its protein reads: CAWSDRTYTEAFF.